Shown below are 10 T cell receptor beta chains from a single sample sequenced in a study of regulatory T cells in long-lasting Graves disease. For TCR beta, libraries came from iRepertoire HTBI primers and Arm-PCR of CDR3 regions. In TCRdb, the multiplex PCR reads were re-called with MiXCR into one record per CDR3 protein. The table lists over 200,000 distinct CDR3 sequences, around 17% of them singletons, with around 20% in the top ten. Time point in this sample: newly diagnosed GD, antithyroid drugs for less than 3 months. The TCR library was made from RNA extracted from PBMCs. The specimen was peripheral blood mononuclear cells (PBMCs), collected at new diagnosis, from a patient treated with antithyroid drugs. These receptors all stem from a female donor with Graves disease.

This clonotype has a count of ten or more. CDR3 in DNA: TGTGCCAGCAGTTACTCGTTTGGACTAGCGGGAGATGGCGAGCAGTACTTC. It is translated as CASSYSFGLAGDGEQYF. The rearrangement uses TRBV6-2 or TRBV6-3 and TRBJ2-7; 13 nucleotides agree with TRBD2. This CDR3 spans 17 amino acids. Unmatched junction bases numbered 8, after V lost 0 bases and J lost 6 bases. Germline CDR1 reads MNHEY; CDR2 reads SVGEGT.

V gene TRBV10-1 combines with J gene TRBJ2-5, with D perhaps assigned TRBD1 or TRBD2 (5 bases each). The V gene lost 5 bases and the J gene lost 5 bases, with 12 bases spanning the gap. The CDR3 extends over 13 amino acids. Germline CDR1 reads WNHNN; CDR2 reads SYGVQD (reference sequence). CDR3 sequence reads: CASSRDPQETQYF. CDR3 sequence (DNA): TGCGCCAGCAGTAGGGACCCCCAGGAGACCCAGTACTTC.

V gene TRBV13 combines with J gene TRBJ2-3; D ambiguous. Germline loops: CDR1 PRHDT, CDR2 FYEKMQ (reference sequence). The V and J ends lost 5 bases and 2 bases respectively, with 14 bases between them. The CDR3 consists of 15 residues. The CDR3 region is CASSQRTENTDTQYF. The CDR3, as DNA: TGTGCCAGCAGCCAACGAACAGAAAACACAGATACGCAGTATTTT.

This clonotype was detected ten times or more. This chain joins TRBV28 and TRBJ2-1, with D perhaps matching TRBD2 (6 bases). This CDR3 is 15 amino acids long. Trimming removed 7 bases from V and 7 bases from J, with 20 bases in between. From germline, CDR1 is MDHEN and CDR2 SYDVKM. DNA for the CDR3: TGTGCCAGCACTTTTCCCGGGAGTACGTATAATGAGCAGTTCTTC. Its translation is CASTFPGSTYNEQFF.

This clonotype was detected many times. V is TRBV13 and J is TRBJ1-2; 7 bases match TRBD1. The CDR3 is 13 amino acids. V lost 6 bases and J lost 6; bases outside the gene matches: 7. The germline V gene has CDR1 PRHDT and CDR2 FYEKMQ (reference sequence). The CDR3 loop is CASSLQGRDGYTF. The CDR3 bases are TGTGCCAGCAGTTTACAGGGGCGTGATGGCTACACCTTC.

This clonotype has at least ten counts. This chain links TRBV28 with TRBJ2-1, with D possibly being TRBD2 (5 bases). Trimming removed 1 base at V and 0 bases at J, with 16 bases between. This CDR3 region has 18 residues. Germline-derived CDR1 and CDR2 are MDHEN and SYDVKM. The CDR3 nucleotides read TGTGCCAGCAGTTTATCCAGCGGTCTAGGGAGCTCCTACAATGAGCAGTTCTTC. Translated, it gives CASSLSSGLGSSYNEQFF.

This clonotype was seen more than once but under ten times. This rearrangement joins TRBV6-5 to TRBJ2-5; D is ambiguous. Germline lookup yields CDR1 MNHEY and CDR2 SVGAGI. V lost 4 bases and J lost 8, with 11 bases in between. The CDR3 extends over 12 amino acids. The CDR3 spells CASSSPRGTQYF. CDR3 bases: TGTGCCAGCAGTTCCCCCCGAGGTACCCAGTACTTC.

This clonotype has a count of ten or more. The V and J genes are TRBV2 and TRBJ1-5, with D possibly being TRBD1 (5 bases). The CDR3 sequence is 15 residues long. V was pared by 5 bases and J by 3 bases, with 14 bases between. Germline values: CDR1 SNHLY, CDR2 FYNNEI. CDR3 DNA: TGTGCCAGCAGTCTCTCGTGGGGGACCAATCAGCCCCAGCATTTT. It codes for CASSLSWGTNQPQHF.

This clonotype was counted at least ten times. CDR3 protein: CASSPPPRGPGNTIYF. Here the CDR3 DNA reads TGTGCCAGCAGCCCACCACCAAGGGGCCCCGGAAACACCATATATTTT. The chain couples TRBV9 to TRBJ1-3; TRBD1 might be the D (5 bases). With 4 bases removed from V and 4 bases from J, the gap between germline ends came to 18 bases. Germline V gives CDR1 SGDLS, CDR2 YYNGEE. The CDR3 covers 16 residues.

In its sample, this clonotype was seen many times. This chain uses TRBV18 with TRBJ2-3, with TRBD1 identical over 10 bases. This CDR3 is 15 amino acids long. Germline CDR1 and CDR2: KGHSH and LQKENI. The V segment lost 4 bases and the J segment 4 bases; nucleotides outside the gene matches: 5. CDR3 bases: TGTGCCAGCTCACTGCCGGGACAGGGGTCAGATACGCAGTATTTT. Its translation is CASSLPGQGSDTQYF.